What follows describes a single TCR beta chain. The antigen is not known. These data come from a study of CD8 T cells in Susac syndrome. Study-wide points: Only a relatively small number of individuals were included in the TCR sequencing and HLA analysis.

This CDR3 has 18 residues. Trimming left V 0 bases short and J 4 bases short, with 20 bases between. Germline values: CDR1 MGHRA, CDR2 YSYEKL. It was with random hexamers that 0.5 to 1 ug RNA was reverse transcribed. The immunoSEQ assay covered 54 Vbeta and 13 Jbeta segments for CDR3. From the immunoSEQ multiplex PCR reads, TCRdb called clonotypes with MiXCR, one entry per CDR3 protein. The table shows 50,000 or so distinct CDR3 sequences, with 93% occurring only once. This receptor was taken from a human donor with multiple sclerosis. This chain connects TRBV4-1 to TRBJ2-3, with D perhaps matching TRBD2 (5 bases). Sequenced input: CD8+ T cells from PBMCs. The CDR3 is CASSQEAVLEGEADTQYF. CDR3 DNA: TGCGCCAGCAGCCAAGAGGCCGTACTAGAGGGTGAAGCAGATACGCAGTATTTT.